The entry below describes one TCR beta chain. This clone was seen just once. Its antigen has not been determined. One base away there is no much larger clone; base qualities are not given. Measured from the cysteine to the phenylalanine, the CDR3 is 12 residues long. The retained sequence is limited to the CDR3, 36 bases, with the frame set at the first base. The germline V gene (reference sequence) specifies SEHNR as CDR1 and FQNEAQ as CDR2. The V end loses 2 bases and the J end loses 1 base, and a stretch of 0 bases separates them. This entry is derived from a study of T cell responses to AZD1222 COVID-19 vaccine listed by TCRdb under 2021. Regarding the research as a whole: TCR sequencing covered over 230 trial participants: 207 given two doses of AZD1222 and about 26 given two doses of MenACWY control vaccine. Trial participants were enrolled by age into subgroups of 18-55, 56-69 and 70-plus years, and roughly 150, 30 and 60 TCR-sequenced participants, respectively, were included in these subgroups.

The CDR3 regions of human TCRbeta chains were subjected to immunosequencing. In the source study's methods: Repertoire TCRs were matched against a reference library of SARS-CoV-2-specific TCRs generated with the MIRA antigen-specificity platform. Breadth was defined as the fraction of unique TCRs that were SARS-CoV-2-associated, and depth was defined as the fraction of total T cells that were SARS-CoV-2-associated. Using the MIRA data, each spike-specific TCR was mapped to the spike region that the TCR reacts to and placed in a CD4 or CD8 class. Log10-transformed breadth and depth values were compared by one-way ANOVA with Sidak's multiple comparisons tests. This immuneACCESS table, as held by TCRdb, lists in-frame sequences with V and J called but not all clones. Of the missing ones, under half trace to an unresolved V gene in checked studies; the others have no known cause. The V and J calls and clone size come from that table; D and trimming were worked out from the DNA. The table for this sample lists roughly 150,000 clones; 90% of them were counted only once. The ten top clones hold approximately 5.9% of the sample.

The label giving this sample's time point can be read as: about 28 days (+/-7) after the second vaccine dose. AZD1222 recipients whose second dose came at about 4 weeks and those whose second dose came at about 12 weeks were combined into one group, since spike-specific TCR depth and breadth did not differ between the two schedules. Samples from vaccinated people were obtained from the UK trials COV001 and COV002, which included a single-blind randomized controlled phase 2/3 trial of AZD1222 (ChAdOx1 nCoV-19) in healthy adults. For TCRbeta chain sequencing, PBMC samples were collected from trial participants at day 0 and at day 28 after the second dose. Broad study findings and their caveats: After two AZD1222 doses, spike-specific TCR breadth and depth were significantly higher than at day 0 and than in MenACWY recipients. Conclusions about previously exposed vaccinees are limited because only six or seven AZD1222 recipients were SARS-CoV-2 seropositive at baseline. The 56-69-year group was small, and its depth increase did not reach significance, likely because of low power. Participants were mostly white British and included more females than males, and it was suggested by the authors that clonal diversity may have been underestimated. Reportedly, almost half of the unique spike-specific TCRs recognized epitopes lying outside the regions that are mutated in the B.1.351 and B.1.1.7 variants. No day 14 peak-response samples were available, so repertoires were characterized only after the peak T cell response. CD4 TCRs associated with the vaccine covered the entire spike protein, and the dominant responses were in regions 160-218 and 743-854.

The sequence came from an adult who received the AZD1222 COVID-19 vaccine. The source was peripheral blood, collected 28 days after the second AZD1222 dose. This sequence uses TRBV7-9 and TRBJ1-3; no D gene can be assigned with confidence. The CDR3 is CASSLSGNTIYF. The nucleotides read TGTGCCAGCAGCTTATCTGGAAACACCATATATTTT. The CDR3 plus the reference TRBV7-9 and TRBJ1-3 genes for the other parts give the full variable domain: DTGVSQNPRHKITKRGQNVTFRCDPISEHNRLYWYRQTLGQGPEFLTYFQNEAQLEKSRLLSDRFSAERPKGSFSTLEIQRTEQGDSAMYLCASSLSGNTIYFGEGSWLTVV.